Presented here are 16 T cell receptor beta chains from one specimen sequenced in a study of blood T cell repertoires in COVID-19. Assay: immunoSEQ multiplex PCR; the TCRdb copy retains only in-frame clones and omits some. The data show about 260,000 clones, with 90% seen just once and 0.87% held by the top ten. Sequencing used PBMCs or T cells enriched from blood (not recorded which). The receptors were sampled from a middle-aged man who had been exposed to COVID-19.

J is TRBJ1-1 and V is TRBV28; 7 nucleotides align to TRBD1. The germline V gene encodes CDR1 MDHEN and CDR2 SYDVKM. CDR3 size: 13 residues. With 3 bases clipped from V and 10 bases from J, the junction kept 8 bases outside the gene matches. The CDR3 DNA reads TGTGCCAGCAGTTTCGAGGGGGCCAGGGGAGCTTTCTTT. Translating gives CASSFEGARGAFF.

V is TRBV28 and J is TRBJ2-7; 8 bases are shared with TRBD1. This CDR3 has 15 residues. CDR1 is MDHEN, CDR2 SYDVKM, per germline. The V and J ends lost 4 bases and 2 bases, in that order; junction bases with no gene match: 7. In nucleotides, the CDR3 is TGTGCCAGCAGTTCGACAGGGGAGACCCCCTACGAGCAGTACGTC. This gives the protein CASSSTGETPYEQYV.

The chain is built from TRBV7-9 and TRBJ2-2; 10 bases line up with TRBD2. Germline loops: CDR1 SEHNR, CDR2 FQNEAQ (reference sequence). This CDR3 spans 16 amino acids. V lost 6 bases and J lost 3; bases outside the gene matches: 7. The CDR3 sequence is CASSSTGTSDTGELFF. The CDR3 DNA follows: TGTGCCAGCAGTTCGACCGGGACTAGCGACACCGGGGAGCTGTTTTTT.

The genes are TRBV7-3 and TRBJ2-6, with D tentatively TRBD2 (5 bases). Germline V gives CDR1 SGHTA, CDR2 FQGTGA. The CDR3 has 16 residues. The V gene lost 1 base and the J gene lost 1 base, with 8 bases spanning the gap. The CDR3 bases are TGTGCCAGCAGCTTAATGAGGGATTCTGGGGCCAACGTCCTGACTTTC. Translating it yields CASSLMRDSGANVLTF.

In its sample, this clone was seen a few times. This sample also contains other DNA sequences that code for the same CDR3. V and J are TRBV12-3 or TRBV12-4 and TRBJ1-2; the D gene is possibly TRBD1 (6 bases). The CDR3 is 12 residues long. Trimming pared 8 bases from V and 3 bases from J, leaving 10 bases between. The CDR3 region has the DNA TGTGCCAGCGGCGACAGGTACTATGGCTACACCTTC. Its translation: CASGDRYYGYTF.

The V gene is TRBV9, the J gene TRBJ2-1, with D possibly being TRBD2 (7 bases). The germline gives CDR1 SGDLS, CDR2 YYNGEE. Trimming removed 2 bases at V and 4 bases at J, with 13 bases between. The CDR3 covers 15 residues. The CDR3 bases are TGTGCCAGCAGCGTCCGTGGGGGGGCTTACAATGAGCAGTTCTTC. As protein: CASSVRGGAYNEQFF.

The genes are TRBV6-5 and TRBJ2-3; the match to TRBD1 covers 8 bases. Germline V gene data show CDR1 as MNHEY and CDR2 as SVGAGI. V lost 2 bases, J lost 6 bases, and 10 bases stayed unmatched. The CDR3 spans 16 residues. This chain's CDR3 is CASSYGPTGATDTQYF. The CDR3 region has the DNA TGTGCCAGCAGTTACGGACCGACAGGGGCGACGGATACGCAGTATTTT.

The chain carries TRBV5-1 and TRBJ1-3, with no clear D. The CDR3 spans 15 residues. Trimming took 0 bases from V and 2 from J, leaving 9 bases between them. Germline V gene data show CDR1 as SGHRS and CDR2 as YFSETQ. In DNA, the CDR3 is TGCGCCAGCAGCTTGGCAGCCGGGACTGGAAACACCATATATTTT. This translates into CASSLAAGTGNTIYF.

The chain links TRBV9 to TRBJ2-1; 7 bases line up with TRBD1. The CDR3 is 15 residues long. J was trimmed by 4 bases and V by 3 bases; bases with no gene match: 7. Germline V gives CDR1 SGDLS, CDR2 YYNGEE. CDR3 nucleotide sequence: TGTGCCAGCAGCGAGTACAGGGGTGCATACAATGAGCAGTTCTTC. It translates to CASSEYRGAYNEQFF. The full variable domain, its missing parts supplied by reference TRBV9 and TRBJ2-1, is DSGVTQTPKHLITATGQRVTLRCSPRSGDLSVYWYQQSLDQGLQFLIQYYNGEERAKGNILERFSAQQFPDLHSELNLSSLELGDSALYFCASSEYRGAYNEQFFGPGTRLTVL.

The chain links TRBV11-2 to TRBJ1-1, with a possible D match to TRBD1 (5 bases). V was pared by 3 bases and J by 8 bases, with 16 bases between. This CDR3 region has 14 residues. Germline values: CDR1 SGHAT, CDR2 FQNNGV. The CDR3 sequence: CASSFQNRQPEAFF. The CDR3 DNA sequence: TGTGCCAGCAGCTTTCAAAACCGACAGCCCGAAGCTTTCTTT. The variable domain in full, with the rest retrieved from reference TRBV11-2 and TRBJ1-1, is EAGVAQSPRYKIIEKRQSVAFWCNPISGHATLYWYQQILGQGPKLLIQFQNNGVVDDSQLPKDRFSAERLKGVDSTLKIQPAKLEDSAVYLCASSFQNRQPEAFFGQGTRLTVV.

In this sample, this clone turned up once. This chain joins TRBV28 and TRBJ2-5; TRBD1 aligns across 7 bases. The ends lost 8 bases at V and 3 bases at J; junction bases unmatched: 15. CDR1 is MDHEN, CDR2 SYDVKM, per germline. The CDR3 loop spans 16 amino acids. CDR3 DNA sequence: TGTGCCAGCCGCAGCTTTCTCGGAGGACAGGAAGAGACCCAGTACTTC. Translation gives CASRSFLGGQEETQYF.

This rearrangement joins TRBV5-1 to TRBJ1-1, with 8 bases lining up with TRBD1. This CDR3 region has 15 residues. The germline CDR1 and CDR2 sequences are SGHRS and YFSETQ. Unmatched junction bases numbered 12, after V lost 0 bases and J lost 11 bases. The chain's CDR3 is CASSLGAGGLALAFF. Written as DNA, the CDR3 is TGCGCCAGCAGCTTGGGTGCAGGGGGCCTAGCCTTGGCTTTCTTT.

The V call is TRBV15, the J call TRBJ1-1; tentative D call: TRBD1 (6 bases). The germline CDR1 and CDR2 sequences are LNHNV and YYDKDF (reference sequence). CDR3 size: 15 residues. Trimming pared 1 base from V and 5 bases from J, leaving 14 bases between. CDR3 residues: CATSRGLGAVTEAFF. CDR3 in DNA: TGTGCCACCAGCAGAGGGCTGGGGGCGGTTACTGAAGCTTTCTTT. Full variable domain (remainder filled in from reference TRBV15 and TRBJ1-1): DAMVIQNPRYQVTQFGKPVTLSCSQTLNHNVMYWYQQKSSQAPKLLFHYYDKDFNNEADTPDNFQSRRPNTSFCFLDIRSPGLGDTAMYLCATSRGLGAVTEAFFGQGTRLTVV.

The chain couples TRBV19 to TRBJ1-1; 9 nucleotides align to TRBD1. Germline assignment: CDR1 LNHDA and CDR2 SQIVND (reference sequence). The V gene end was trimmed by 6 bases and the J gene end by 4 bases; junction bases not matched to a gene: 6. This CDR3 comprises 14 residues. CDR3 bases: TGTGCCAGTAGGGAACAGGGGGCTTCCACTGAAGCTTTCTTT. This codes for CASREQGASTEAFF.

J is TRBJ1-5 and V is TRBV28; tentatively, D is TRBD1 (6 bases). The V gene's germline CDR1 is MDHEN and CDR2 SYDVKM. The CDR3 has 15 residues. Trimming pared 6 bases from V and 2 bases from J, leaving 14 bases between. The CDR3 DNA reads TGTGCCAGCAGGTACAGGGACCGGGGCAATCAGCCCCAGCATTTT. It encodes CASRYRDRGNQPQHF.

J is TRBJ2-7 and V is TRBV7-9; 7 bases map to TRBD1. The CDR3 is 15 residues long. The J segment lost 2 bases and the V segment lost 1 base, leaving 5 bases of the junction unmatched. Per germline, CDR1 SEHNR and CDR2 FQNEAQ (reference sequence). DNA of the CDR3: TGTGCCAGCAGCTTAGAAGGGGGCGACGCCTACGAGCAGTACTTC. This gives the protein CASSLEGGDAYEQYF. The full variable domain, in which reference TRBV7-9 and TRBJ2-7 provide the parts outside the CDR3, is DTGVSQNPRHKITKRGQNVTFRCDPISEHNRLYWYRQTLGQGPEFLTYFQNEAQLEKSRLLSDRFSAERPKGSFSTLEIQRTEQGDSAMYLCASSLEGGDAYEQYFGPGTRLTVT.